This TCR beta chain came from a study of blood T cell repertoires in COVID-19. The overall study: Material from acute and convalescent COVID-19 was sourced from the United States, Italy and Spain.

Germline V lookup: CDR1 MNHEY, CDR2 SMNVEV (reference sequence). V was shortened by 6 bases and J by 5 bases, with 13 bases between the two germline ends. The CDR3 runs to 13 residues. This clone was seen only a few times. In the original processing: Amplification with reference gene primers provided the estimates of nucleated cell counts. Repertoires were generated with immunoSEQ multiplex PCR, while TCRdb's copy carries only in-frame clones and drops some. The D gene and trimming were derived from the DNA, and the V and J assignments and clone size from that table. The sample gives approximately 85,000 clones, around 90% of which show up once; roughly 1% is in the top ten.

The rearrangement joins TRBV27 to TRBJ1-2, with D tentatively TRBD1 (6 bases). Sequencing input: peripheral blood. The source is a woman aged 45-60 years in a cohort sampled during active COVID-19. Here the CDR3 reads CASSPGQGYGYTF. The CDR3 DNA is TGTGCCAGCAGCCCGGGACAAGGATATGGCTACACCTTC.